Reported below is one T cell receptor beta chain. These data originate in a study of blood T cell repertoires in COVID-19. Study-wide background: There were acute and convalescent COVID-19 samples, and they came from the United States, Italy and Spain. Sample material is recorded as cDNA or gDNA derived from T cells, B-cell-depleted T cells, or PBMCs.

In the authors' methods: Estimated nucleated cell counts came from reference gene primer amplification. Here immunoSEQ multiplex PCR was the method, and the copy in TCRdb shows in-frame clones only, minus some. V, J and clone size were drawn from that table, and D and trimming were deduced from the DNA. The profile shows under 150,000 clones, around four fifths of them singletons. Trimming took 9 bases from V and 0 from J, leaving 9 bases between them. CDR1 and CDR2 (germline): MDHEN, SYDVKM. The CDR3 is 13 amino acids. The source material was peripheral blood. This TCR came from a human donor in a cohort sampled during active COVID-19. The chain uses TRBV28 and TRBJ2-1, with D unresolved. CDR3 amino acids: CASSWSSYNEQFF. CDR3 sequence (DNA): TGTGCCAGTTCATGGAGCTCCTACAATGAGCAGTTCTTC.